The clone carrying this T cell receptor (beta chain) was recorded a few times. Antigen unknown. Primers: 60 Vbeta forward and 13 Jbeta reverse. TCRdb keeps only in-frame clones here, not all; method: immunoSEQ multiplex PCR. Among around 200,000 clones listed, about four fifths were seen once. This record belongs to a study of cytomegalovirus exposure and HLA in healthy donors. Study-level points and caveats: An analysis that came later showed most CMV-associated TCR beta chains appearing HLA-restricted.

The V end lost 5 bases, the J end lost 1 base, and 11 bases lay between the germline ends. CDR1 is MNHEY and CDR2 is SMNVEV in the germline V gene (reference sequence). The CDR3 has 14 residues. The TCR sequence derives from a male donor in good health and CMV-seronegative. V and J are TRBV27 and TRBJ1-2, with D maybe TRBD1 (5 bases). Sequenced input: PBMCs. CDR3 in DNA: TGTGCCAGCAGTCCCCGACAGATTAACTATGGCTACACCTTC. This sequence encodes CASSPRQINYGYTF.